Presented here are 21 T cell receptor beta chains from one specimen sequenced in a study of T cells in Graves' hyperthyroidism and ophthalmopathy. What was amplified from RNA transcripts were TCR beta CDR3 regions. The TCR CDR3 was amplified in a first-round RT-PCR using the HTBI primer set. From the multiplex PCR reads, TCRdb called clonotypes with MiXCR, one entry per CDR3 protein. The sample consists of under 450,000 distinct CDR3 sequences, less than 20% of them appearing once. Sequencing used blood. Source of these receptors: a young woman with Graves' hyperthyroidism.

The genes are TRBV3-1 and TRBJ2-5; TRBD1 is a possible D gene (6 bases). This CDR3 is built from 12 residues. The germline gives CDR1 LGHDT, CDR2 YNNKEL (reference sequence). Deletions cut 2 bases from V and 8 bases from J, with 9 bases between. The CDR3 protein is CASSQSGATQYF. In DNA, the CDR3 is TGTGCCAGCAGCCAATCAGGGGCCACCCAGTACTTC.

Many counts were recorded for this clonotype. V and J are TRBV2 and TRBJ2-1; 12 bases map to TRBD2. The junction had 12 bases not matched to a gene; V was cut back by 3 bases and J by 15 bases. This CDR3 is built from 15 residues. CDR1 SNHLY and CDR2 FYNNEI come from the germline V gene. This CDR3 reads CASSELTSGGPLPFF. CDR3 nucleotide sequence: TGTGCCAGCAGTGAGTTGACTAGCGGGGGCCCTCTGCCGTTCTTC.

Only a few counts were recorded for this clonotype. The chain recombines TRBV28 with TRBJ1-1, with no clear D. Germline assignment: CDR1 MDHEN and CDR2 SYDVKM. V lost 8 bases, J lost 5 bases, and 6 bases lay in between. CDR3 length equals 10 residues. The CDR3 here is CASGWTEAFF. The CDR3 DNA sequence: TGTGCCAGCGGGTGGACTGAAGCTTTCTTT.

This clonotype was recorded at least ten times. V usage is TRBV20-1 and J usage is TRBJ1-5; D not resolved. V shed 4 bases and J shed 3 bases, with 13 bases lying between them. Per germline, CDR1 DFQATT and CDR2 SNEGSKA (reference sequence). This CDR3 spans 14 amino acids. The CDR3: CSAKPSYNNQPQHF. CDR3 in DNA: TGCAGTGCTAAACCCTCATACAACAATCAGCCCCAGCATTTT.

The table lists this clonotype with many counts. The CDR3 DNA sequence: TGTGCCAGCAGCGACGGACTCAGCTCCTACGAGCAGTACTTC. Translated, it gives CASSDGLSSYEQYF. The chain employs TRBV2 and TRBJ2-7, with a tentative D call TRBD2 (5 bases). Trimming took 6 bases from V and 0 from J, leaving 12 bases between them. Per the germline V gene, CDR1 is SNHLY and CDR2 is FYNNEI. The CDR3 is 14 residues long.

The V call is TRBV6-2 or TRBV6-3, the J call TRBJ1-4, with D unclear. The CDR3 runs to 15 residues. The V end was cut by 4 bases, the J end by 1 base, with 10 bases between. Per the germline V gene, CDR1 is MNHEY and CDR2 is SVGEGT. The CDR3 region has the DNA TGTGCCAGCAGTTCAACTTTAGGAACTAATGAAAAACTGTTTTTT. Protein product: CASSSTLGTNEKLFF.

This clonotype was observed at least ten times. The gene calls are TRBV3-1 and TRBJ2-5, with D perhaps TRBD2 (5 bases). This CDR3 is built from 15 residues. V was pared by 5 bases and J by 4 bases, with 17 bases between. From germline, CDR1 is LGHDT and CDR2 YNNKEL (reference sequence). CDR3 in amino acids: CASSKLAILGETQYF. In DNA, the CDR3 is TGTGCCAGCAGCAAGCTAGCAATCTTGGGAGAGACCCAGTACTTC.

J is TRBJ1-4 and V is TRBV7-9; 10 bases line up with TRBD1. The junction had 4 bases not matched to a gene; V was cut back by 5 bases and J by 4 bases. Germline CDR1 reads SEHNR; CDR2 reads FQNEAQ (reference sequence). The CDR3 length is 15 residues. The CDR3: CASSMTGGLNEKLFF. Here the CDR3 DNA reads TGTGCCAGCAGCATGACAGGGGGCCTTAATGAAAAACTGTTTTTT.

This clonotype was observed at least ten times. The CDR3, as DNA: TGTGCCAGCAGCCCATCCCACGAGCAGTACTTC. Encoded protein: CASSPSHEQYF. The rearrangement uses TRBV11-2 and TRBJ2-7, with D uncertain. CDR3 length equals 11 residues. Per germline, CDR1 SGHAT and CDR2 FQNNGV. The ends were cut back, 5 bases at V and 5 bases at J, with 7 bases in the middle.

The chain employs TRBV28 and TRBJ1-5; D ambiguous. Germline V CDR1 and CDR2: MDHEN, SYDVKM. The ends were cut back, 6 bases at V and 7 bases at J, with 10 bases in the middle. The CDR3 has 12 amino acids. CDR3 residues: CASSASGQPQHF. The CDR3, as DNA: TGTGCCAGCAGCGCTTCCGGACAGCCCCAGCATTTT.

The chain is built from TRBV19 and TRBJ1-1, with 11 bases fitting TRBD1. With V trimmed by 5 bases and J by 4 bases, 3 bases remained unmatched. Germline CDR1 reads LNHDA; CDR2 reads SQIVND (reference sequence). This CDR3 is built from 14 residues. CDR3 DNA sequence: TGTGCCAGTAGTCACGGACAGGGGGCCACTGAAGCTTTCTTT. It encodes CASSHGQGATEAFF.

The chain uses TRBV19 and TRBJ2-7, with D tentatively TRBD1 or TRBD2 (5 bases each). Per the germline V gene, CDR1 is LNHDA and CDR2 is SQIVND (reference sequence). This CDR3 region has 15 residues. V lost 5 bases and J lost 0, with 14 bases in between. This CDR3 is CASSAPGRPSYEQYF. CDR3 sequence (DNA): TGTGCCAGTAGTGCGCCGGGACGGCCCTCCTACGAGCAGTACTTC. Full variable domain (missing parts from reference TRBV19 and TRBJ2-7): DGGITQSPKYLFRKEGQNVTLSCEQNLNHDAMYWYRQDPGQGLRLIYYSQIVNDFQKGDIAEGYSVSREKKESFPLTVTSAQKNPTAFYLCASSAPGRPSYEQYFGPGTRLTVT.

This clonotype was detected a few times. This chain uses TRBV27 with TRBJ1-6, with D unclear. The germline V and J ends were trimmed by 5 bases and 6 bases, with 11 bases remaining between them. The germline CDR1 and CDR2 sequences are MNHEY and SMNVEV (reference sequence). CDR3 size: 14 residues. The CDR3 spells CASSTGNGNSPLHF. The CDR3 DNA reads TGTGCCAGCAGTACCGGGAACGGTAATTCACCCCTCCACTTT.

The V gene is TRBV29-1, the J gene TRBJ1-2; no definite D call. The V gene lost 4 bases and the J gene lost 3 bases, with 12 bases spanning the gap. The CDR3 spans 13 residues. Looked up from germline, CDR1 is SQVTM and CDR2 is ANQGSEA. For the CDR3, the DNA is TGCAGCGTTGCTTTCCCATGGGACTATGGCTACACCTTC. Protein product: CSVAFPWDYGYTF.

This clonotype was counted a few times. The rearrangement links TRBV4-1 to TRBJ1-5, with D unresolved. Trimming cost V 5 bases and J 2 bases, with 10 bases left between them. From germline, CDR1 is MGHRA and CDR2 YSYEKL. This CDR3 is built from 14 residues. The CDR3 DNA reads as TGCGCCAGCAGCTACTATACGCGCAATCAGCCCCAGCATTTT. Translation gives CASSYYTRNQPQHF.

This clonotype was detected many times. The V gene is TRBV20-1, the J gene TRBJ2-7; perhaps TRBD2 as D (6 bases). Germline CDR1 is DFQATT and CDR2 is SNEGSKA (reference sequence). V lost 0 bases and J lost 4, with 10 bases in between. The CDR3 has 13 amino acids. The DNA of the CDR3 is TGCAGTGCTAGAGATCTTGCGGGGTACGAGCAGTACTTC. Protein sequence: CSARDLAGYEQYF.

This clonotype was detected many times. As DNA, the CDR3 is TGTGCCAGCAGTGATATCAACGGGGACCAGCCCCAGCATTTT. Protein sequence: CASSDINGDQPQHF. The chain joins TRBV6-1 to TRBJ1-5; weak D call: TRBD1 (5 bases). Germline V CDR1 and CDR2: MNHNS, SASEGT. The CDR3 sequence is 14 residues long. Between the trimmed V and J ends, which lost 3 bases and 7 bases, there was a span of 13 bases.

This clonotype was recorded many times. This CDR3 reads CASYAREDTEAFF. CDR3 coding DNA: TGTGCCAGCTACGCCAGGGAGGACACTGAAGCTTTCTTT. The chain combines TRBV6-1 with TRBJ1-1, with D perhaps TRBD1 (5 bases). Germline-derived CDR1 and CDR2 are MNHNS and SASEGT. The length of the CDR3 is 13 residues. V dropped 8 bases and J dropped 3 bases, with 13 bases sitting between them.

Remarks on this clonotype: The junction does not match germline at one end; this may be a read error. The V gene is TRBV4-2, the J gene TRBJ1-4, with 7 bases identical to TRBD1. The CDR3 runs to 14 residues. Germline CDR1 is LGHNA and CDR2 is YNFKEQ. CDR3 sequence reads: CAGSQDRANEKLFF. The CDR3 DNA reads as TGTGCCGGCAGCCAAGACAGGGCTAATGAAAAACTGTTTTTT.

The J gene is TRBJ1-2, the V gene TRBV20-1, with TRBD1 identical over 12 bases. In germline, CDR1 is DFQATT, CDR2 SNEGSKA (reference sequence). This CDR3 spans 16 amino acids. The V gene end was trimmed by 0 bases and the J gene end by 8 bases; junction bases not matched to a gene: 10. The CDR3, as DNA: TGCAGTGCTAGAGATCTTTTATGGGGGACAGGGGGCGGCTACACCTTC. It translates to CSARDLLWGTGGGYTF.

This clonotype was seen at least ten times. CDR3 residues: CASSPRTGGGRGYTF. For the CDR3, the DNA is TGCGCCAGCAGCCCCCGGACAGGGGGCGGTCGAGGCTACACCTTC. The chain couples TRBV5-1 to TRBJ1-2, with 11 bases lining up with TRBD1. CDR1 and CDR2 (germline): SGHRS, YFSETQ. Unmatched junction bases numbered 10, after V lost 4 bases and J lost 8 bases. The length of the CDR3 is 15 residues. The variable domain in full, with the rest retrieved from reference TRBV5-1 and TRBJ1-2, is KAGVTQTPRYLIKTRGQQVTLSCSPISGHRSVSWYQQTPGQGLQFLFEYFSETQRNKGNFPGRFSGRQFSNSRSEMNVSTLELGDSALYLCASSPRTGGGRGYTFGSGTRLTVV.